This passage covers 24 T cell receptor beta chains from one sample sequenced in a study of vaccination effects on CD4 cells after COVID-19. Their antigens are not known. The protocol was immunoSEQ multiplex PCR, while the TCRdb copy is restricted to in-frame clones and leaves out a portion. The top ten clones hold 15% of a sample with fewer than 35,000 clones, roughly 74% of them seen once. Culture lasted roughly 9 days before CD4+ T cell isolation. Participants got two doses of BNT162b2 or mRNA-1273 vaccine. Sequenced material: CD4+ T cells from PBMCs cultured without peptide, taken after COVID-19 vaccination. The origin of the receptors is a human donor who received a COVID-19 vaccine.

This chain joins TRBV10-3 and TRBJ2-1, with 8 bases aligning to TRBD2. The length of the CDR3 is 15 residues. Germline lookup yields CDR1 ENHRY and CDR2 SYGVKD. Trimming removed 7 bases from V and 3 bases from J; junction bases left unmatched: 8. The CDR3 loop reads CAIKEAGAVYNEQFF. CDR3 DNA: TGTGCCATCAAAGAAGCGGGGGCGGTCTACAATGAGCAGTTCTTC.

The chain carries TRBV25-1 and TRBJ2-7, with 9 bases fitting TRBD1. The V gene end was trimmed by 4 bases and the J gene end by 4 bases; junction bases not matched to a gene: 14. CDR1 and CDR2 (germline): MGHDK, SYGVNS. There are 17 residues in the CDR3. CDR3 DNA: TGTGCCAGCAGTGGGGGTTATTATGGGGGACAGGGTTACGAGCAGTACTTC. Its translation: CASSGGYYGGQGYEQYF.

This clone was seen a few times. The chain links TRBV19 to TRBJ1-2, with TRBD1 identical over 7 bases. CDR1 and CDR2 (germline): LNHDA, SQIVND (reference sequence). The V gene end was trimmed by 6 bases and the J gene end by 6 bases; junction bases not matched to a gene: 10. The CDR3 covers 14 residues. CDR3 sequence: CASSQGEIRDGYTF. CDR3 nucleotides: TGTGCCAGTAGCCAGGGGGAGATTAGAGATGGCTACACCTTC.

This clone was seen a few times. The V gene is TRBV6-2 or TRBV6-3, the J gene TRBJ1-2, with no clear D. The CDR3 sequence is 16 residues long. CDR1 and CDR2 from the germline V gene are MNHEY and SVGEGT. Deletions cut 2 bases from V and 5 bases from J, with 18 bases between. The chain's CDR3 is CASSYPDRTKRYGYTF. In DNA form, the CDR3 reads TGTGCCAGCAGTTACCCGGATAGGACCAAGCGGTATGGCTACACCTTC.

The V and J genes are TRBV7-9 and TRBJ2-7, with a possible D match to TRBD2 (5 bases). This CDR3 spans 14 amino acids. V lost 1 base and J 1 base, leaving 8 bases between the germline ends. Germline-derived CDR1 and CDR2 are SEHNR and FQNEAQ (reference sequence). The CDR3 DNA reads TGTGCCAGCAGCTTAGACGGCGGGTCCTACGAGCAGTACTTC. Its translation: CASSLDGGSYEQYF.

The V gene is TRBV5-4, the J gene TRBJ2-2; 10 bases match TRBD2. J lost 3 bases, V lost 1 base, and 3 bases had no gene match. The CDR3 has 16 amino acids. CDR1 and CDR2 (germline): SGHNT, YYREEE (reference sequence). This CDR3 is CASSLSGGGYTGELFF. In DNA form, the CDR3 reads TGTGCCAGCAGCTTGAGCGGGGGGGGGTACACCGGGGAGCTGTTTTTT.

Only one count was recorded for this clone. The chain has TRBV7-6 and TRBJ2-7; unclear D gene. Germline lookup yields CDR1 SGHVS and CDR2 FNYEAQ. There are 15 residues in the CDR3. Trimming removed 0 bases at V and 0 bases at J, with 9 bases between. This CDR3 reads CASSLAAPPSYEQYF. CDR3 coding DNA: TGTGCCAGCAGCTTAGCGGCACCCCCCTCCTACGAGCAGTACTTC.

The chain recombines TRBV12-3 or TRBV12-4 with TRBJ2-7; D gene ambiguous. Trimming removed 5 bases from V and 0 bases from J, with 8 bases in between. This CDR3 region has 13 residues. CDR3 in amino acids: CASSPKPSYEQYF. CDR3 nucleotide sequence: TGTGCCAGCAGTCCTAAACCCTCCTACGAGCAGTACTTC.

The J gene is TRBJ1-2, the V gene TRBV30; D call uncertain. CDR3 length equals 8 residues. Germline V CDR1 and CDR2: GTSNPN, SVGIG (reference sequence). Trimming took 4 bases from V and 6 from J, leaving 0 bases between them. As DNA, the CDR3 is TGTGCCTGGAATGGCTACACCTTC. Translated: CAWNGYTF.

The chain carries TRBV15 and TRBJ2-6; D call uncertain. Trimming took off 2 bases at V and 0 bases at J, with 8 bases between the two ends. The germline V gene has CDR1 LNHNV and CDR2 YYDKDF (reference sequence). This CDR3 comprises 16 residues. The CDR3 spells CATSRTTSSGANVLTF. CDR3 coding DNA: TGTGCCACCAGCAGAACCACAAGCTCTGGGGCCAACGTCCTGACTTTC.

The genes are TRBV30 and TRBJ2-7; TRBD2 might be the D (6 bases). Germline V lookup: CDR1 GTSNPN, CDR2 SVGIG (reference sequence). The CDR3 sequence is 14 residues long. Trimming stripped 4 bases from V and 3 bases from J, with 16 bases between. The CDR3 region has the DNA TGTGCCTGGAAGGGTCCGGACTATCTCTACGAGCAGTACTTC. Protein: CAWKGPDYLYEQYF.

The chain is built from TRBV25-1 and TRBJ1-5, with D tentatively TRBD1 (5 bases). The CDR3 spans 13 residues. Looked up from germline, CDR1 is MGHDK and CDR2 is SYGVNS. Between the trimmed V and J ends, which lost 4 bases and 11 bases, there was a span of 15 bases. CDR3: CASSGWGTGAQHF. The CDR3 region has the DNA TGTGCCAGCAGTGGATGGGGAACGGGGGCCCAGCATTTT.

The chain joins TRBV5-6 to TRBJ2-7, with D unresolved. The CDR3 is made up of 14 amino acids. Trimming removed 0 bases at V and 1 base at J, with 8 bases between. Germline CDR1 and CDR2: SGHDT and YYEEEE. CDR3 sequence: CASSLVVSSYEQYF. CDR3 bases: TGTGCCAGCAGCTTGGTAGTTAGTTCCTACGAGCAGTACTTC.

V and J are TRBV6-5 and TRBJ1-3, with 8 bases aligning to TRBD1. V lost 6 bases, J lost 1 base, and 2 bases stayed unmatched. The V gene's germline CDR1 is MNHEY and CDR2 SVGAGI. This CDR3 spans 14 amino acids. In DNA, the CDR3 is TGTGCCAGCAGACGACAGGGGTCTGGAAACACCATATATTTT. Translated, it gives CASRRQGSGNTIYF.

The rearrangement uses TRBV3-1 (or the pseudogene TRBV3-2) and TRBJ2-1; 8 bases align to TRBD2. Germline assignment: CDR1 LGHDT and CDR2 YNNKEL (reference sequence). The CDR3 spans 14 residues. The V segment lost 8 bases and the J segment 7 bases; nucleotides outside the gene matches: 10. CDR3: CASAREGNRNEQFF. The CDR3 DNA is TGTGCCAGCGCTCGGGAGGGTAACCGTAATGAGCAGTTCTTC.

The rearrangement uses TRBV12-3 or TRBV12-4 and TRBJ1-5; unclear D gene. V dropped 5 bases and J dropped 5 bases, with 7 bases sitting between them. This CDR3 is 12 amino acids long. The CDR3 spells CASSNGDQPQHF. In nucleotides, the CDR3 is TGTGCCAGCAGTAACGGGGATCAGCCCCAGCATTTT.

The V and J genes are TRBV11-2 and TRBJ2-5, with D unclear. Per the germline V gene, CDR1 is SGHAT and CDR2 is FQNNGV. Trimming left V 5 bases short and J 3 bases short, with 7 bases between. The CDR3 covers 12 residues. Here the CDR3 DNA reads TGTGCCAGCAGCCGTGTAGAAGAGACCCAGTACTTC. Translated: CASSRVEETQYF.

Written as DNA, the CDR3 is TGTGCCAGCTCACCTCCCGGGACAGGGGGAGTCAATGAGCAGTTCTTC. Encoded protein: CASSPPGTGGVNEQFF. This chain joins TRBV18 and TRBJ2-1; 11 bases line up with TRBD1. The CDR3 is 16 residues long. With 3 bases clipped from V and 6 bases from J, the junction kept 7 bases outside the gene matches. Germline V gene data show CDR1 as KGHSH and CDR2 as LQKENI.

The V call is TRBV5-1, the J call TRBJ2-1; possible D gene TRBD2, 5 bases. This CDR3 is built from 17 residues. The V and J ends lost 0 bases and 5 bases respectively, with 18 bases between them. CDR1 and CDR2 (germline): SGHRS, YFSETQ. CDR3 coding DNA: TGCGCCAGCAGCTTGGCTAAAGGGAGCGATCTGCACAATGAGCAGTTCTTC. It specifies CASSLAKGSDLHNEQFF.

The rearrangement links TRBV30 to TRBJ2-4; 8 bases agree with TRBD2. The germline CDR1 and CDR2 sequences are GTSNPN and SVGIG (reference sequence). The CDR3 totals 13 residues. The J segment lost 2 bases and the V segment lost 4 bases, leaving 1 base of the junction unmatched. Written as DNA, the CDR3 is TGTGCCTGGACTAGCGGGCCCAAAAACATTCAGTACTTC. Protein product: CAWTSGPKNIQYF.

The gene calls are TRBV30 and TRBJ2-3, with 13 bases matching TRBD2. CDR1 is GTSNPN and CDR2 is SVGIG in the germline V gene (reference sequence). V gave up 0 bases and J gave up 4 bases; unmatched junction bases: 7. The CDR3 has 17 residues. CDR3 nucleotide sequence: TGTGCCTGGAGTGTTCTACGGACTAGCGGGAGATCAGATACGCAGTATTTT. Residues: CAWSVLRTSGRSDTQYF. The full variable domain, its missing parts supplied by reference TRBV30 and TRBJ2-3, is SQTIHQWPATLVQPVGSPLSLECTVEGTSNPNLYWYRQAAGRGLQLLFYSVGIGQISSEVPQNLSASRPQDRQFILSSKKLLLSDSGFYLCAWSVLRTSGRSDTQYFGPGTRLTVL.

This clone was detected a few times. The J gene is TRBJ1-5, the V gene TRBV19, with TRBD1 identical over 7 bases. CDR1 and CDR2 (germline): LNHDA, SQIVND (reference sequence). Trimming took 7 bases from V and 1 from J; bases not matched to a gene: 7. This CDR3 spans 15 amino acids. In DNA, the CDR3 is TGTGCCAGTACCCCGACAGGGAAGAGCAATCAGCCCCAGCATTTT. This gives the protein CASTPTGKSNQPQHF.

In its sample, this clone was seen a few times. Here the CDR3 DNA reads TGTGCCAGCAGCTTAGTTCCAGGGCGGGACGGGGAGCTGTTTTTT. Translation gives CASSLVPGRDGELFF. This chain uses TRBV7-8 with TRBJ2-2, with D perhaps matching TRBD2 (6 bases). Between the trimmed V and J ends, which lost 1 base and 7 bases, there was a span of 13 bases. In germline, CDR1 is SGHVS, CDR2 FQNEAQ. The CDR3 is made up of 15 amino acids.

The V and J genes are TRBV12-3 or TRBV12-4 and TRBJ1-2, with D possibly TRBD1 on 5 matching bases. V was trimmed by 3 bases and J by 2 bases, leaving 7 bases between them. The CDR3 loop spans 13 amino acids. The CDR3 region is CASSFSGNYGYTF. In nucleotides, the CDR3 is TGTGCCAGCAGTTTTTCAGGGAACTATGGCTACACCTTC.